This entry lists 22 T cell receptor beta chains sequenced from one sample in a study of blood T cell repertoires in COVID-19. This table comes from immunoSEQ multiplex PCR, and its TCRdb copy is limited to in-frame clones, with some not included. The sample lists roughly 230,000 clones; about 83% were seen once. Sequencing was carried out using peripheral blood. These receptors were taken from a man aged 45-60 years with acute or convalescent COVID-19.

The V and J genes are TRBV9 and TRBJ1-2; 8 bases align to TRBD1. CDR3 length equals 12 residues. Losses at the gene ends were 5 bases for V and 3 bases for J; bases not matched to a gene: 0. In germline, CDR1 is SGDLS, CDR2 YYNGEE. The DNA for the CDR3 is TGTGCCAGCAGACAGGGGGACTATGGCTACACCTTC. Its protein product is CASRQGDYGYTF.

J is TRBJ2-7 and V is TRBV21-1; the table's TRBD2 call for D was not verified on the DNA. TRBV21-1 is flagged as a pseudogene. The CDR3 has 16 residues. The DNA of the CDR3 is TGTGCCAGCAGCACTATGGAAGGGGGACTAAAGTTCGAGCAGTACTTC. Translated: CASSTMEGGLKFEQYF.

On this clone itself: Because the CDR3 is missing its conserved closing phenylalanine or tryptophan, this is likely a read error. The DNA is omitted, as the CDR3 cannot be located on it reliably, and the CDR3 follows TCRdb's listing. The chain joins TRBV6-1 to TRBJ2-7; TRBD2 is the table's D call and was not checked against the DNA. Germline V gives CDR1 MNHNS, CDR2 SASEGT. The CDR3 region is 15 residues in length, termini included. CDR3 loop: CASSESPGTSGIRLR.

The V gene is TRBV29-1, the J gene TRBJ2-3; 11 nucleotides line up with TRBD1. The germline gives CDR1 SQVTM, CDR2 ANQGSEA. V was pared by 5 bases and J by 4 bases, with 5 bases of the junction left unmatched. The CDR3 totals 14 residues. The CDR3 nucleotides are TGCAGCGTTAAGGACAGGGGGCCCTCAGATACGCAGTATTTT. It is translated as CSVKDRGPSDTQYF.

This clone showed up just once. An end of the junction does not agree with germline; a read error may underlie this. The chain is built from TRBV6-1 and TRBJ2-3, with TRBD1 matching 10 bases. The germline V gene has CDR1 MNHNS and CDR2 SASEGT. The CDR3 sequence is 14 residues long. The CDR3 sequence is CASSEAPAGTGVNF. DNA of the CDR3: TGTGCCAGCAGTGAAGCCCCTGCCGGGACAGGGGTAAATTTT.

This clone was picked up one time. The chain combines TRBV7-9 with TRBJ2-1, with a tentative D call TRBD2 (6 bases). Germline V gives CDR1 SEHNR, CDR2 FQNEAQ (reference sequence). The CDR3 loop spans 16 amino acids. The V gene lost 5 bases and the J gene lost 9 bases, with 23 bases spanning the gap. The CDR3 bases are TGTGCCAGCAGCCCATTAGCAAGCTCGGGAGTGGTTGAGCAGTTCTTC. Translation: CASSPLASSGVVEQFF.

This clone was seen a single time. This chain uses TRBV18 with TRBJ2-7, with a tentative D call TRBD1 (7 bases). CDR3 size: 14 residues. Germline CDR1 is KGHSH and CDR2 is LQKENI. Deletions cut 5 bases from V and 1 base from J, with 12 bases between. As DNA, the CDR3 is TGTGCCAGCTCAAACTCAGGGGGGTCCTACGAGCAGTACTTC. As protein: CASSNSGGSYEQYF. The whole variable domain, filled in from reference TRBV18 and TRBJ2-7, reads NAGVMQNPRHLVRRRGQEARLRCSPMKGHSHVYWYRQLPEEGLKFMVYLQKENIIDESGMPKERFSAEFPKEGPSILRIQQVVRGDSAAYFCASSNSGGSYEQYFGPGTRLTVT.

This sequence joins TRBV19 and TRBJ1-2; TRBD1 might be the D (6 bases). This CDR3 is 13 amino acids long. With 3 bases removed from V and 4 bases from J, the gap between germline ends came to 9 bases. CDR1 LNHDA and CDR2 SQIVND come from the germline V gene (reference sequence). This CDR3 reads CASSMTGGYGYTF. DNA for the CDR3: TGTGCCAGTAGTATGACAGGCGGCTATGGCTACACCTTC.

V is TRBV5-6 and J is TRBJ2-5, with 9 bases aligning to TRBD1. CDR1 is SGHDT, CDR2 YYEEEE, per germline. The trim removed 3 bases at V and 4 bases at J, leaving 4 bases unmatched. The CDR3 covers 14 residues. The CDR3 region is CASSSTGGRETQYF. DNA for the CDR3: TGTGCCAGCAGCTCGACAGGGGGAAGAGAGACCCAGTACTTC. The full variable domain, rest sourced from reference TRBV5-6 and TRBJ2-5, is DAGVTQSPTHLIKTRGQQVTLRCSPKSGHDTVSWYQQALGQGPQFIFQYYEEEERQRGNFPDRFSGHQFPNYSSELNVNALLLGDSALYLCASSSTGGRETQYFGPGTRLLVL.

The chain recombines TRBV28 with TRBJ1-2; 7 bases agree with TRBD1. Germline V CDR1 and CDR2: MDHEN, SYDVKM. The V and J ends lost 5 bases and 0 bases, in that order; junction bases with no gene match: 3. The CDR3 sequence is 14 residues long. The CDR3 region is CASSTGTANYGYTF. CDR3 nucleotide sequence: TGTGCCAGCAGTACTGGGACAGCTAACTATGGCTACACCTTC.

A single count supports this clone. The chain recombines TRBV11-2 with TRBJ1-1; a possible D gene is TRBD1 (6 bases). Trimming stripped 5 bases from V and 10 bases from J, with 20 bases between. CDR1 SGHAT and CDR2 FQNNGV come from the germline V gene. CDR3 length: 14 residues. CDR3 nucleotide sequence: TGTGCCAGCAGCCACCCCGGGGACACCATAGGAGCTTTCTTT. This gives the protein CASSHPGDTIGAFF.

The rearrangement joins TRBV29-1 to TRBJ1-2; D possibly corresponds to TRBD1 (5 bases). Germline lookup yields CDR1 SQVTM and CDR2 ANQGSEA. With 6 bases removed from V and 10 bases from J, the gap between germline ends came to 21 bases. There are 13 residues in the CDR3. The CDR3 bases are TGCAGCGTAGATTCCCCGGGACTCCCCCACTACACCTTC. This codes for CSVDSPGLPHYTF.

The chain carries TRBV19 and TRBJ2-4, with D hard to call. The CDR3 consists of 14 residues. Trimming took off 4 bases at V and 0 bases at J, with 7 bases between the two ends. The germline V gene has CDR1 LNHDA and CDR2 SQIVND (reference sequence). CDR3 in amino acids: CASSKSLAKNIQYF. The CDR3 DNA reads TGTGCCAGTAGTAAATCTCTAGCCAAAAACATTCAGTACTTC.

V is TRBV5-1 and J is TRBJ2-1; perhaps TRBD1 as D (5 bases). The germline V gene encodes CDR1 SGHRS and CDR2 YFSETQ. V lost 1 base to trimming and J lost 5 bases, with 13 bases between them. The CDR3 extends over 15 amino acids. This CDR3 reads CASSLIGAGHNEQFF. For the CDR3, the DNA is TGCGCCAGCAGCTTGATTGGGGCCGGACACAATGAGCAGTTCTTC.

This rearrangement joins TRBV13 to TRBJ2-1; 8 bases are a match to TRBD1. This CDR3 has 15 residues. The germline V gene encodes CDR1 PRHDT and CDR2 FYEKMQ (reference sequence). V lost 5 bases, J lost 6 bases, and 9 bases stayed unmatched. The CDR3 DNA reads TGTGCCAGCAGCCTCGACAGGGGAAACATCAATGAGCAGTTCTTC. It encodes CASSLDRGNINEQFF.

This clone was seen a single time. The rearrangement links TRBV27 to TRBJ1-6, with TRBD1 identical over 9 bases. The V and J ends lost 2 bases and 8 bases, in that order; junction bases with no gene match: 7. Per the germline V gene, CDR1 is MNHEY and CDR2 is SMNVEV (reference sequence). CDR3 length: 16 residues. The CDR3 nucleotides are TGTGCCAGCAGTTTACCGCCGGGACAGGGTTATTCACCCCTCCACTTT. Its translation: CASSLPPGQGYSPLHF.

This chain joins TRBV27 and TRBJ2-3, with 11 bases matching TRBD1. The germline CDR1 and CDR2 sequences are MNHEY and SMNVEV (reference sequence). The V and J ends lost 6 bases and 3 bases, in that order; junction bases with no gene match: 2. The CDR3 is 14 residues long. The CDR3 here is CASSRDRGTDTQYF. The CDR3 region has the DNA TGTGCCAGCAGCCGGGACAGGGGGACAGATACGCAGTATTTT.

The V call is TRBV10-1, the J call TRBJ1-4, with D possibly TRBD1 on 6 matching bases. This CDR3 is built from 15 residues. The V and J ends lost 8 bases and 4 bases respectively, with 17 bases between them. The germline V gene has CDR1 WNHNN and CDR2 SYGVQD (reference sequence). The CDR3 coding sequence is TGCGCCAGCGTTATTCCGGACAGAGTTAATGAAAAACTGTTTTTT. The encoded protein is CASVIPDRVNEKLFF.

The chain has TRBV19 and TRBJ2-3, with D maybe TRBD2 (6 bases). From germline, CDR1 is LNHDA and CDR2 SQIVND (reference sequence). The CDR3 has 18 amino acids. V gave up 0 bases and J gave up 6 bases, with 22 bases separating them. The CDR3 loop reads CASSIETPFSGVVDTQYF. CDR3 in DNA: TGTGCCAGTAGTATAGAAACCCCCTTTTCGGGAGTAGTGGATACGCAGTATTTT.

The chain combines TRBV18 with TRBJ1-1; the D gene is possibly TRBD1 (6 bases). CDR1 and CDR2 from the germline V gene are KGHSH and LQKENI. V was clipped by 4 bases and J by 5 bases, with 17 bases between them. The CDR3 is 15 amino acids. As DNA, the CDR3 is TGTGCCAGCTCACTCGGACGGACAGCGGGAACTGAAGCTTTCTTT. It is translated as CASSLGRTAGTEAFF.

This chain uses TRBV3-1 (or the pseudogene TRBV3-2) with TRBJ1-3, with a possible D match to TRBD1 (5 bases). This CDR3 is built from 16 residues. Germline CDR1 reads LGHDT; CDR2 reads YNNKEL (reference sequence). Trimming shortened V by 1 base and J by 9 bases, and 19 bases separated the two germline ends. CDR3 residues: CASSQVLSGTDSTIYF. The CDR3 bases are TGTGCCAGCAGCCAAGTACTTTCAGGGACTGACAGCACCATATATTTT.

The J gene is TRBJ2-7, the V gene TRBV6-5; TRBD2 aligns across 8 bases. Germline loops: CDR1 MNHEY, CDR2 SVGAGI. Trimming removed 2 bases from V and 2 bases from J; junction bases left unmatched: 2. The CDR3 runs to 14 residues. This CDR3 is CASSYERETYEQYF. The CDR3, as DNA: TGTGCCAGCAGTTACGAGCGGGAGACCTACGAGCAGTACTTC.